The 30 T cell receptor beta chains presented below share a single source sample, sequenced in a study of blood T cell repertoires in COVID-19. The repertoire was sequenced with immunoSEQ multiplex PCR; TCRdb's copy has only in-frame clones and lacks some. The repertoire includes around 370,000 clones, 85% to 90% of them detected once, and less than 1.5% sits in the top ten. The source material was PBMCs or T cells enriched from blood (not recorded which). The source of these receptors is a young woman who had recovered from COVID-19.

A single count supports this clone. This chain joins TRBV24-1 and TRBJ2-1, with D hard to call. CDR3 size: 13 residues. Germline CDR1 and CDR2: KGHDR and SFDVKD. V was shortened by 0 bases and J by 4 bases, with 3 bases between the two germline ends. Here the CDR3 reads CATSDLRYNEQFF. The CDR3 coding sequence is TGTGCCACCAGTGATTTGCGGTACAATGAGCAGTTCTTC.

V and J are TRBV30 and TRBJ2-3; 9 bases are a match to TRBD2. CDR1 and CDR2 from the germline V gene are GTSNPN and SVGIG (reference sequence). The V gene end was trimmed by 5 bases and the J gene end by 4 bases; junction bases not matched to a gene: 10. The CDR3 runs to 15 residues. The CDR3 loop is CAWEPGLAPPDTQYF. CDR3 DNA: TGTGCCTGGGAACCGGGACTAGCCCCCCCAGATACGCAGTATTTT.

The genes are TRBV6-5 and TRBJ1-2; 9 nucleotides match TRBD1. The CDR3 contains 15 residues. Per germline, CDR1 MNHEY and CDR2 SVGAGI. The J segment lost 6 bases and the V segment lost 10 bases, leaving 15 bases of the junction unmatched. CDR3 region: CATARSNRDRDGYTF. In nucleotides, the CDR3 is TGTGCCACCGCCCGATCGAACCGGGACAGGGATGGCTACACCTTC.

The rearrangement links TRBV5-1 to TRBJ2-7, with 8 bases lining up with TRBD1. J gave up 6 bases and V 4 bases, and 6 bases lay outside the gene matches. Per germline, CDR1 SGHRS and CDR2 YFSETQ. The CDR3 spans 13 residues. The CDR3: CASSRDRLGEQYF. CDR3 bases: TGCGCCAGCAGCCGGGACAGGCTTGGCGAGCAGTACTTC. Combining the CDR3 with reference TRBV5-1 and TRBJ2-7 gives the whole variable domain KAGVTQTPRYLIKTRGQQVTLSCSPISGHRSVSWYQQTPGQGLQFLFEYFSETQRNKGNFPGRFSGRQFSNSRSEMNVSTLELGDSALYLCASSRDRLGEQYFGPGTRLTVT.

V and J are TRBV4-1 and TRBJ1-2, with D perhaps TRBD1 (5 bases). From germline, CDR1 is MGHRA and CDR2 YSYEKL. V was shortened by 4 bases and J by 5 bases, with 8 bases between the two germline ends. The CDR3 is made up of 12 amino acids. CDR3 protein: CASSLDSYGYTF. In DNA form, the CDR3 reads TGCGCCAGCAGCCTAGACAGTTATGGCTACACCTTC.

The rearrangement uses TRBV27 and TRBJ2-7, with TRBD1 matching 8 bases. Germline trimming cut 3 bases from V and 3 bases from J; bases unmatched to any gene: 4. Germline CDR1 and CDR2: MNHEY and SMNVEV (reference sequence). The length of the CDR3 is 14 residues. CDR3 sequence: CASSFETGVYEQYF. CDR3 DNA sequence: TGTGCCAGCAGTTTCGAGACAGGGGTCTACGAGCAGTACTTC.

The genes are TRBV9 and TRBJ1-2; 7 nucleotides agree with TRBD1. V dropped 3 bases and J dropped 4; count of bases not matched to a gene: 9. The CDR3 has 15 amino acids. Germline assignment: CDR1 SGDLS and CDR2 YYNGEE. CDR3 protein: CASSDGTAKAYGYTF. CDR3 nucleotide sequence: TGTGCCAGCAGCGATGGGACAGCGAAAGCCTATGGCTACACCTTC.

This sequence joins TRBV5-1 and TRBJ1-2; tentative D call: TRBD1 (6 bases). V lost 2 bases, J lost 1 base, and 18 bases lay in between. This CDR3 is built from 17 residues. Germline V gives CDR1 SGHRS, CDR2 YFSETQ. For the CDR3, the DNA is TGCGCCAGCAGCTTACCTTCAACAGGGCAGGATAACTATGGCTACACCTTC. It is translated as CASSLPSTGQDNYGYTF.

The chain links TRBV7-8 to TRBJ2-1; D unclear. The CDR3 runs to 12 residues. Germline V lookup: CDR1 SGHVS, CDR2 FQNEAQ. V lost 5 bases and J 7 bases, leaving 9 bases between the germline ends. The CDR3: CASSRLANEQFF. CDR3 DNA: TGTGCCAGCAGCCGCTTAGCAAATGAGCAGTTCTTC.

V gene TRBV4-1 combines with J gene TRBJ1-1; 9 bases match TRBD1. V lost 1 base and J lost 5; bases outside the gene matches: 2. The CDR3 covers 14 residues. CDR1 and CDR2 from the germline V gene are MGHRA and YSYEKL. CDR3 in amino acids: CASSQAGTGTEAFF. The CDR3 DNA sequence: TGCGCCAGCAGCCAAGCCGGGACAGGGACTGAAGCTTTCTTT.

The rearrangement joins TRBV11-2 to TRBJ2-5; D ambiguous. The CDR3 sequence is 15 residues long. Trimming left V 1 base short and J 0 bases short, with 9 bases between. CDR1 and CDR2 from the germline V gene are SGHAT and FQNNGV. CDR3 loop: CASSLVLADQETQYF. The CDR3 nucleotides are TGTGCCAGCAGCTTAGTCCTGGCAGACCAAGAGACCCAGTACTTC. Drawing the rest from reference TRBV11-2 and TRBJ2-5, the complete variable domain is EAGVAQSPRYKIIEKRQSVAFWCNPISGHATLYWYQQILGQGPKLLIQFQNNGVVDDSQLPKDRFSAERLKGVDSTLKIQPAKLEDSAVYLCASSLVLADQETQYFGPGTRLLVL.

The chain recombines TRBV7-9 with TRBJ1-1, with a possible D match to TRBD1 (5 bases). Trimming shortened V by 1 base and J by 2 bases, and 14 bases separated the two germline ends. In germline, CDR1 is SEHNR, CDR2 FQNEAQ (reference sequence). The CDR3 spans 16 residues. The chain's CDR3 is CASSLEGAPTNTEAFF. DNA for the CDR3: TGTGCCAGCAGCTTAGAAGGGGCGCCTACAAACACTGAAGCTTTCTTT.

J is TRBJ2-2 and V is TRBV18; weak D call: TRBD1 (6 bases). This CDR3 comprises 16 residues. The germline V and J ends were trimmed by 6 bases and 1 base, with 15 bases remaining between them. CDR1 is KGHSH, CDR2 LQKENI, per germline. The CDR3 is CASSSFQGRNTGELFF. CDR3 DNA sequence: TGTGCCAGCTCCTCATTCCAGGGGAGGAACACCGGGGAGCTGTTTTTT.

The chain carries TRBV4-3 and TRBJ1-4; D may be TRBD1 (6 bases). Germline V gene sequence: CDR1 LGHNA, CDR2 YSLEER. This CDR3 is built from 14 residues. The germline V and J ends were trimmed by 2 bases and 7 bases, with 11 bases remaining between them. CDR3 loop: CASSQQGSGEKLFF. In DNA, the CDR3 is TGCGCCAGCAGCCAACAGGGGTCGGGTGAAAAACTGTTTTTT.

The CDR3: CASSPPARSHEQYF. CDR3 sequence (DNA): TGTGCCAGCTCACCACCGGCTAGGTCCCACGAGCAGTACTTC. The gene calls are TRBV18 and TRBJ2-7, with D unresolved. The V end lost 0 bases, the J end lost 5 bases, and 11 bases lay between the germline ends. The germline V gene encodes CDR1 KGHSH and CDR2 LQKENI. CDR3 length: 14 amino acids.

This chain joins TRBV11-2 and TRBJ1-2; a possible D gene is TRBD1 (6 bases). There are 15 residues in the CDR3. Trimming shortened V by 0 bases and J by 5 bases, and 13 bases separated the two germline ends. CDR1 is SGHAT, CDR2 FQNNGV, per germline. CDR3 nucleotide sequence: TGTGCCAGCAGCTTAGAAACAGGGAACAGATATGGCTACACCTTC. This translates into CASSLETGNRYGYTF.

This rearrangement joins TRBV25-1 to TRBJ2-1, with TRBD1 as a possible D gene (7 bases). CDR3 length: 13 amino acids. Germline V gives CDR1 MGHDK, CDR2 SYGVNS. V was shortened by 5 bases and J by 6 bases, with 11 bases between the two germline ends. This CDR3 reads CASSQGGGNEQFF. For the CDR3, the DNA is TGTGCCAGCAGTCAGGGGGGTGGCAATGAGCAGTTCTTC.

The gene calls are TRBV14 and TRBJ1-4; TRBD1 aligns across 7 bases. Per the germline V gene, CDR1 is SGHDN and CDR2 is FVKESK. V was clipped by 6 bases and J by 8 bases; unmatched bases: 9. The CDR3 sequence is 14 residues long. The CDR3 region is CASSRDRVREKLFF. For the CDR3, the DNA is TGTGCCAGCAGTCGAGACAGGGTGAGAGAAAAACTGTTTTTT.

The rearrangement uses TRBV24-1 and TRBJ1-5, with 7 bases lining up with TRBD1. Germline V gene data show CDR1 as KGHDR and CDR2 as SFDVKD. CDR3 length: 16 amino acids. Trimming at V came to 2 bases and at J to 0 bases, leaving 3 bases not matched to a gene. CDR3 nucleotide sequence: TGTGCCACCAGTGATTCGACAGGGTATAGCAATCAGCCCCAGCATTTT. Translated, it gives CATSDSTGYSNQPQHF.

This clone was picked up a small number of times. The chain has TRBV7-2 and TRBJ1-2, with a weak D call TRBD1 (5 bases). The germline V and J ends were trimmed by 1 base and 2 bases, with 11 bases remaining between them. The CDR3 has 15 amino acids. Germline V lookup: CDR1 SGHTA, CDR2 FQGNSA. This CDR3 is CASSLGLGENYGYTF. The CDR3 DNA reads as TGTGCCAGCAGCTTAGGTTTAGGGGAAAACTATGGCTACACCTTC.

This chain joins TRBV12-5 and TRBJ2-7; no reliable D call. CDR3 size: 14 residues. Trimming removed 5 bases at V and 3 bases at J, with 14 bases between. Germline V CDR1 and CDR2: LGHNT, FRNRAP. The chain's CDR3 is CASGLHLENYEQYF. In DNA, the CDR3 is TGTGCTAGTGGTCTCCACCTAGAGAACTACGAGCAGTACTTC.

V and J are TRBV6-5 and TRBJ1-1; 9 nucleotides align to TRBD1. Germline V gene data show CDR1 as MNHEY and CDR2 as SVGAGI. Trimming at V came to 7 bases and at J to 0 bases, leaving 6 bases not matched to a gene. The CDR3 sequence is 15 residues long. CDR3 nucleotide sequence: TGTGCCAGCACCGAGACAGGGGGGTTGAACACTGAAGCTTTCTTT. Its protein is CASTETGGLNTEAFF.

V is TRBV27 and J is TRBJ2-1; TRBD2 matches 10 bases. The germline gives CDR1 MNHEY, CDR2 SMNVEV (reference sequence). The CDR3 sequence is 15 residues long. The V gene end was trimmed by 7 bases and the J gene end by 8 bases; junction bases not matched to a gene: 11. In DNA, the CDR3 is TGTGCCAGCAAGACGTGGGCTAGCGGGGGTTATGAGCAGTTCTTC. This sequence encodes CASKTWASGGYEQFF.

CDR3: CASNPGLNYGYTF. The CDR3, as DNA: TGTGCCAGCAATCCAGGATTAAACTATGGCTACACCTTC. This chain links TRBV6-5 with TRBJ1-2; D remains unclear. The ends were cut back, 7 bases at V and 2 bases at J, with 11 bases in the middle. Looked up from germline, CDR1 is MNHEY and CDR2 is SVGAGI. CDR3 size: 13 residues.

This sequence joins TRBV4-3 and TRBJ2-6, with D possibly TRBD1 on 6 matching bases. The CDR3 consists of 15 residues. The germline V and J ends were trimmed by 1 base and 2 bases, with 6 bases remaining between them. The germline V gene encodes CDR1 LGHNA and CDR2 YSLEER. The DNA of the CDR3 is TGCGCCAGCAGCCAAGGGACAGCTGGGGCCAACGTCCTGACTTTC. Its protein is CASSQGTAGANVLTF.

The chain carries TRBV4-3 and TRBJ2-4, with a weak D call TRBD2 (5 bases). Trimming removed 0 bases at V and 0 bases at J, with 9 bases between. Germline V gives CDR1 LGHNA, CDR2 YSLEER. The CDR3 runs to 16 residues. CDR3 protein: CASSQDGGGAKNIQYF. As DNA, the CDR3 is TGCGCCAGCAGCCAAGATGGAGGAGGAGCCAAAAACATTCAGTACTTC.

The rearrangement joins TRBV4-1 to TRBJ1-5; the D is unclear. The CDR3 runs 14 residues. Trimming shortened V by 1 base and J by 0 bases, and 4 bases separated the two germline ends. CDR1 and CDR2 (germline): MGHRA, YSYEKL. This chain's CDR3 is CASSQGDSNQPQHF. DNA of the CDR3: TGCGCCAGCAGCCAAGGCGATAGCAATCAGCCCCAGCATTTT.

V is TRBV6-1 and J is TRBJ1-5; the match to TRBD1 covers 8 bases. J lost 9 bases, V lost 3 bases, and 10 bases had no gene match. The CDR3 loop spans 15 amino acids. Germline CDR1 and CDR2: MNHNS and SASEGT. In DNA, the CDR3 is TGTGCCAGCAGTGACCCCCGGACAGGGCGCGGGCCCCAGCATTTT. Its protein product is CASSDPRTGRGPQHF.

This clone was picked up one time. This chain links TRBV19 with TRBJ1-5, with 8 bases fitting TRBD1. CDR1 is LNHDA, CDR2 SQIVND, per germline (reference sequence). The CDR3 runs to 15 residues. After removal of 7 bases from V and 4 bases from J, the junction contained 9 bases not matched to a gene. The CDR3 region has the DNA TGTGCCAGTACCGATGGACAGGGAAGGAATCAGCCCCAGCATTTT. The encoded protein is CASTDGQGRNQPQHF.

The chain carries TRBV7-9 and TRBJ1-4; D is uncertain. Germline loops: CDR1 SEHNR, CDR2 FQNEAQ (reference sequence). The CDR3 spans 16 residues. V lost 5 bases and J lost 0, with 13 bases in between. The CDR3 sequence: CASSLSIPSTNEKLFF. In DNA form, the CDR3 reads TGTGCCAGCAGCCTTAGTATTCCTTCAACTAATGAAAAACTGTTTTTT.